Listed here is a single T cell receptor beta chain. The V gene lost 2 bases and the J gene lost 0 bases, with 5 bases spanning the gap. CDR3 size: 14 residues. Germline values: CDR1 KGHSH, CDR2 LQKENI. This sample stems from a study of control samples from healthy donors and cancer patients. Profiled with immunoSEQ multiplex PCR; TCRdb holds only in-frame clones, not every one. This table holds around 190,000 clones. The chain links TRBV18 to TRBJ1-3; D remains unclear. The material sequenced was blood. This receptor was taken from a woman under 40 in good health. The CDR3 nucleotides are TGTGCCAGCTCACCAGAGAGCTCTGGAAACACCATATATTTT. As protein: CASSPESSGNTIYF.